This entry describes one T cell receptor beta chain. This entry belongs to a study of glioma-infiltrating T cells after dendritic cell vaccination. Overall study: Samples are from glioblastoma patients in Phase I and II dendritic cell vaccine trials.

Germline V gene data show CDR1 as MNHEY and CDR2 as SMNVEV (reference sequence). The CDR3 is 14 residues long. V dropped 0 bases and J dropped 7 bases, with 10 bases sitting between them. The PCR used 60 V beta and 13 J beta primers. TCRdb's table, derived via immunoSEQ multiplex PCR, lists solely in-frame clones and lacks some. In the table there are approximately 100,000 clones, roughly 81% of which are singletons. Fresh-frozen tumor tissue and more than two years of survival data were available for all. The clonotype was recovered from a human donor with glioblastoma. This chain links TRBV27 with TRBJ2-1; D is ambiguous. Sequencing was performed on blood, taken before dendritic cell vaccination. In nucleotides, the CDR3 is TGTGCCAGCAGTTTATCGTCTGGCCGAAATGAGCAGTTCTTC. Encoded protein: CASSLSSGRNEQFF.